This entry features one TCR beta chain sequence. Its antigen is unidentified. The sample comes from a study of PD-1 blockade in classical Hodgkin lymphoma. Overall study findings and caveats: The origin of the repertoire differences remains undefined, with disease activity or prior therapy as possible causes. Relative to healthy donors, newly diagnosed patients reportedly had lower baseline TCR diversity, which was reported as lower still in relapsed/refractory patients.

Described time point: newly diagnosed, previously untreated cHL patient sample. The authors compared against newly diagnosed, untreated classical Hodgkin lymphoma PBMCs. Germline CDR1 SGHAT, CDR2 FQNNGV. Trimming took 0 bases from V and 4 from J, leaving 9 bases between them. The CDR3 contains 14 residues. This table comes from immunoSEQ multiplex PCR, and its TCRdb copy is limited to in-frame clones, with some not included. Among fewer than 35,000 clones listed, more than 85% were seen once. The chain recombines TRBV11-2 with TRBJ2-5; D is uncertain. What was sequenced was peripheral blood mononuclear cells (PBMCs). The source of this sequence is a human donor with classical Hodgkin lymphoma. In DNA, the CDR3 is TGTGCCAGCAGCTTAGATCGGGTGGGAGAGACCCAGTACTTC. The encoded protein is CASSLDRVGETQYF.